The T cell receptor beta chain described here comes from a study of CD8 T cells in ankylosing spondylitis. Study-level results: Within ankylosing spondylitis blood, a TCR beta motif made up of eight highly homologous variants appeared to be characteristic.

This clonotype was counted at least ten times. What it binds is not known. MiXCR was run by TCRdb on the 5' RACE reads, yielding one entry per CDR3 protein. Counted here are about 460,000 distinct CDR3 sequences, approximately 5.3% occurring once; the ten biggest clones make up roughly 3.3%. The CDR3 totals 14 residues. Germline assignment: CDR1 SGHRS and CDR2 YFSETQ. V was clipped by 4 bases and J by 0 bases, with 11 bases between them. The chain couples TRBV5-1 to TRBJ2-7; D might be TRBD2 (5 bases). This TCR was sampled from a male donor with ankylosing spondylitis. Input material: blood, either unsorted or a sorted T cell fraction (not recorded which). In nucleotides, the CDR3 is TGCGCCAGCAGCGGACGGGGTTACTCCTACGAGCAGTACTTC. This sequence encodes CASSGRGYSYEQYF.